These 24 T cell receptor beta chains originate from one sample sequenced in a study of cytomegalovirus exposure and HLA in healthy donors (dated by TCRdb to about 2017). Library preparation was by the immunoSEQ multiplex PCR assay. The multiplex PCR relied on a mix of 60 forward primers for TCR Vbeta segments and 13 reverse primers for TCR Jbeta segments. The table was pulled from immuneACCESS by TCRdb, which kept in-frame rearrangements only. Such tables lose some clones; where checked, under half of the loss comes from unresolved V genes, and the rest has no known cause. This sample lists approximately 140,000 clones; over 60% were detected once. Approximately 1.8% of the sample is held by the ten biggest clonotypes. What was sequenced was PBMCs. These receptors were collected from a woman aged 18-29 years in good health and CMV-seronegative.

The gene calls are TRBV5-4 and TRBJ1-1; D is unresolved. The CDR3 runs 13 residues. V shed 2 bases and J shed 11 bases, with 16 bases lying between them. Germline loops: CDR1 SGHNT, CDR2 YYREEE (reference sequence). For the CDR3, the DNA is TGTGCCAGCAGCTTCCCCTTTGAGGTGGAGGCTTTCTTT. It is translated as CASSFPFEVEAFF.

The chain recombines TRBV11-3 with TRBJ1-2; no reliable D call. The CDR3 is 13 residues long. Trimming pared 1 base from V and 6 bases from J, leaving 9 bases between. Germline V gene lookup returns CDR1 SGHNT and CDR2 YENEEA. The CDR3 loop reads CASSLAAGHGYTF. CDR3 in DNA: TGTGCCAGCAGCTTAGCAGCGGGCCATGGCTACACCTTC.

The CDR3 spells CASSHDSGLGYTF. CDR3 in DNA: TGTGCCAGCAGCCATGACAGCGGACTAGGCTACACCTTC. The chain couples TRBV7-9 to TRBJ1-2; possible D gene TRBD1, 5 bases. The CDR3 covers 13 residues. Trimming left V 5 bases short and J 8 bases short, with 15 bases between. In germline, CDR1 is SEHNR, CDR2 FQNEAQ (reference sequence).

The V gene is TRBV5-4, the J gene TRBJ2-2; D not resolved. V was shortened by 2 bases and J by 1 base, with 9 bases between the two germline ends. The CDR3 length is 15 residues. The germline gives CDR1 SGHNT, CDR2 YYREEE (reference sequence). This chain's CDR3 is CASSFYPLNTGELFF. The CDR3 DNA reads TGTGCCAGCAGCTTCTACCCCCTGAACACCGGGGAGCTGTTTTTT.

The rearrangement links TRBV4-3 to TRBJ2-4; no firm D call. Germline-derived CDR1 and CDR2 are LGHNA and YSLEER. V was clipped by 0 bases and J by 2 bases, with 8 bases between them. The CDR3 length is 15 residues. The CDR3 region has the DNA TGCGCCAGCAGCCAAGAGACATCCCCCAAAAACATTCAGTACTTC. Protein sequence: CASSQETSPKNIQYF.

The V and J genes are TRBV7-2 and TRBJ1-5; 10 bases agree with TRBD1. The length of the CDR3 is 15 residues. Per the germline V gene, CDR1 is SGHTA and CDR2 is FQGNSA. With 6 bases clipped from V and 1 base from J, the junction kept 3 bases outside the gene matches. CDR3 nucleotide sequence: TGTGCCAGCAGGCGACAGGGGGCGAGCAATCAGCCCCAGCATTTT. Translating it yields CASRRQGASNQPQHF.

The rearrangement links TRBV7-2 to TRBJ1-2, with 8 nucleotides matching TRBD1. CDR1 is SGHTA, CDR2 FQGNSA, per germline. The CDR3 length is 15 residues. Trimming at V came to 3 bases and at J to 4 bases, leaving 7 bases not matched to a gene. The chain's CDR3 is CASSFGTGIVYGYTF. The CDR3 DNA is TGTGCCAGCAGCTTCGGGACAGGAATAGTCTATGGCTACACCTTC.

CDR3 bases: TGTGCCAGCAGCTTGGAAGGGACAGACGCCTACGAGCAGTACGTC. Its protein product is CASSLEGTDAYEQYV. This chain links TRBV5-4 with TRBJ2-7; 7 bases match TRBD1. Germline lookup yields CDR1 SGHNT and CDR2 YYREEE (reference sequence). The CDR3 covers 15 residues. Unmatched junction bases numbered 5, after V lost 0 bases and J lost 2 bases.

The V call is TRBV9, the J call TRBJ2-2; no reliable D call. Trimming left V 4 bases short and J 2 bases short, with 18 bases between. Germline CDR1 SGDLS, CDR2 YYNGEE. CDR3 length: 17 residues. The CDR3 nucleotides read TGTGCCAGCAGCTTTACAACACCCCTCGAAAACACCGGGGAGCTGTTTTTT. Amino acid sequence: CASSFTTPLENTGELFF. Full variable domain (rest looked up from reference TRBV9 and TRBJ2-2): DSGVTQTPKHLITATGQRVTLRCSPRSGDLSVYWYQQSLDQGLQFLIQYYNGEERAKGNILERFSAQQFPDLHSELNLSSLELGDSALYFCASSFTTPLENTGELFFGEGSRLTVL.

The V gene is TRBV5-1, the J gene TRBJ2-1, with a possible D match to TRBD2 (6 bases). From germline, CDR1 is SGHRS and CDR2 YFSETQ. V lost 1 base, J lost 2 bases, and 13 bases lay in between. CDR3 length equals 16 residues. CDR3 DNA: TGCGCCAGCAGCTTGATCAGGCGGGATCCCTACAATGAGCAGTTCTTC. Translated: CASSLIRRDPYNEQFF.

A single count supports this clone. The V and J genes are TRBV9 and TRBJ2-2; D is perhaps TRBD2 (5 bases). V lost 3 bases, J lost 2 bases, and 14 bases lay in between. This CDR3 spans 16 amino acids. Germline values: CDR1 SGDLS, CDR2 YYNGEE. CDR3 in amino acids: CASSARLNPNTGELFF. CDR3 bases: TGTGCCAGCAGCGCCCGACTAAACCCTAACACCGGGGAGCTGTTTTTT.

The chain uses TRBV5-6 and TRBJ2-2, with 8 positions matching TRBD1. This CDR3 comprises 15 residues. In germline, CDR1 is SGHDT, CDR2 YYEEEE. After removal of 4 bases from V and 2 bases from J, the junction contained 4 bases not matched to a gene. In nucleotides, the CDR3 is TGTGCCAGCAGCGCCGGGACAGGAAACACCGGGGAGCTGTTTTTT. This sequence encodes CASSAGTGNTGELFF.

In DNA, the CDR3 is TGCGCCTCCACACTAGCCCCCTACACAGATACGCAGTATTTT. This encodes CASTLAPYTDTQYF. The rearrangement joins TRBV5-1 to TRBJ2-3, with a tentative D call TRBD2 (6 bases). The CDR3 extends over 14 amino acids. Per germline, CDR1 SGHRS and CDR2 YFSETQ. V was trimmed by 10 bases and J by 2 bases, leaving 17 bases between them.

As DNA, the CDR3 is TGCGCCAGCAGCCAACCGGCAGCGGGAGGCTCGTTAGATACGCAGTATTTT. Its protein is CASSQPAAGGSLDTQYF. The J gene is TRBJ2-3, the V gene TRBV4-3; TRBD2 agrees at 9 bases. The junction had 11 bases not matched to a gene; V was cut back by 2 bases and J by 5 bases. Germline values: CDR1 LGHNA, CDR2 YSLEER. The CDR3 has 17 amino acids.

In its sample, this clone was seen once. The rearrangement links TRBV4-3 to TRBJ1-4; TRBD1 matches 8 bases. There are 16 residues in the CDR3. Germline V gene sequence: CDR1 LGHNA, CDR2 YSLEER. Losses at the gene ends were 4 bases for V and 7 bases for J; bases not matched to a gene: 11. The CDR3 DNA reads TGCGCCAGCAGCCTCAAGACCGGACAGGGCGGTGAAAAACTGTTTTTT. This translates into CASSLKTGQGGEKLFF.

The chain is built from TRBV18 and TRBJ1-1, with unresolved D. The CDR3 runs 13 residues. V was pared by 5 bases and J by 1 base, with 8 bases between. Germline V gene sequence: CDR1 KGHSH, CDR2 LQKENI. Here the CDR3 DNA reads TGTGCCAGCTCATCAGACAAGAACACTGAAGCTTTCTTT. Encoded protein: CASSSDKNTEAFF.

This clone occurred once. This chain connects TRBV2 to TRBJ2-3; the D gene is possibly TRBD2 (6 bases). V lost 7 bases to trimming and J lost 0 bases, with 14 bases between them. The V gene's germline CDR1 is SNHLY and CDR2 FYNNEI. This CDR3 has 15 amino acids. The CDR3 reads CASNFAGTSTDTQYF. The CDR3 bases are TGTGCCAGCAATTTCGCGGGAACTAGCACAGATACGCAGTATTTT.

The rearrangement links TRBV7-2 to TRBJ2-3, with 7 bases fitting TRBD2. The CDR3 extends over 17 amino acids. The junction had 11 bases not matched to a gene; V was cut back by 3 bases and J by 2 bases. Germline V lookup: CDR1 SGHTA, CDR2 FQGNSA. CDR3 DNA: TGTGCCAGCAGCTTTAGGTCCAAGCGGGGATACACAGATACGCAGTATTTT. This codes for CASSFRSKRGYTDTQYF.

The rearrangement joins TRBV4-1 to TRBJ2-2; 8 bases align to TRBD1. This CDR3 is built from 17 residues. J gave up 5 bases and V 2 bases, and 10 bases lay outside the gene matches. Germline assignment: CDR1 MGHRA and CDR2 YSYEKL. CDR3 nucleotide sequence: TGCGCCAGCAGCCAACAGGGGGCGGCCTTAAAGACCGGGGAGCTGTTTTTT. The encoded protein is CASSQQGAALKTGELFF.

The chain joins TRBV4-1 to TRBJ1-3, with D tentatively TRBD1 (6 bases). This CDR3 comprises 15 residues. V lost 4 bases and J 4 bases, leaving 14 bases between the germline ends. Looked up from germline, CDR1 is MGHRA and CDR2 is YSYEKL. The CDR3 region is CASSPYRVVGNTIYF. The CDR3 nucleotides are TGCGCCAGCAGCCCCTACAGGGTAGTCGGAAACACCATATATTTT.

The chain recombines TRBV11-3 with TRBJ1-1; weak D call: TRBD1 (6 bases). Trimming left V 5 bases short and J 0 bases short, with 13 bases between. The CDR3 totals 15 residues. Germline CDR1 reads SGHNT; CDR2 reads YENEEA. Here the CDR3 reads CASSDFWDMNTEAFF. The CDR3 DNA sequence: TGTGCCAGCAGCGATTTTTGGGACATGAACACTGAAGCTTTCTTT.

This rearrangement joins TRBV19 to TRBJ2-1; 16 bases align to TRBD2. Germline trimming cut 0 bases from V and 8 bases from J; bases unmatched to any gene: 1. The CDR3 consists of 16 residues. Germline CDR1 reads LNHDA; CDR2 reads SQIVND (reference sequence). CDR3 residues: CASSIEGLAGGHEQFF. The CDR3 nucleotides read TGTGCCAGTAGTATAGAGGGACTAGCGGGGGGGCATGAGCAGTTCTTC.

This clone has more than one count but fewer than ten. The chain couples TRBV15 to TRBJ1-1, with TRBD1 identical over 9 bases. The CDR3 runs 15 residues. Germline lookup yields CDR1 LNHNV and CDR2 YYDKDF (reference sequence). V shed 5 bases and J 4 bases; nucleotides not matched to a gene: 8. Written as DNA, the CDR3 is TGTGCCACCAGCGGAATACAGGGGGCGGGCACTGAAGCTTTCTTT. Its protein is CATSGIQGAGTEAFF.

The table lists this clone with a few counts. CDR3 protein: CASVLGENTEAFF. CDR3 nucleotide sequence: TGTGCCAGCGTCCTCGGGGAGAACACTGAAGCTTTCTTT. The genes are TRBV19 and TRBJ1-1; D is ambiguous. CDR1 and CDR2 from the germline V gene are LNHDA and SQIVND (reference sequence). The V and J ends lost 9 bases and 1 base respectively, with 12 bases between them. The CDR3 spans 13 residues.